The subject of this entry is one TCR beta chain. The data belong to a study of OX40 agonist ivuxolimab in advanced cancers. Trimming cost V 0 bases and J 6 bases; bases outside gene matches: 3. This CDR3 has 14 residues. CDR1 SGDLS and CDR2 YYNGEE come from the germline V gene. Some clones are missing from TCRdb's copy, which holds only in-frame ones; the method was immunoSEQ multiplex PCR. The sample records approximately 52,000 clones, around 88% being singletons. This specimen consisted of CD4+ or CD8+ T cells sorted from blood, obtained in a trial of the OX40 agonist ivuxolimab. The clonotype originates from an adult with an advanced solid tumor such as melanoma, head and neck, liver or kidney cancer. The chain recombines TRBV9 with TRBJ2-1, with 7 bases fitting TRBD2. In nucleotides, the CDR3 is TGTGCCAGCAGCGTAGGGTGGGGGGGCAATGAGCAGTTCTTC. Amino acids: CASSVGWGGNEQFF.